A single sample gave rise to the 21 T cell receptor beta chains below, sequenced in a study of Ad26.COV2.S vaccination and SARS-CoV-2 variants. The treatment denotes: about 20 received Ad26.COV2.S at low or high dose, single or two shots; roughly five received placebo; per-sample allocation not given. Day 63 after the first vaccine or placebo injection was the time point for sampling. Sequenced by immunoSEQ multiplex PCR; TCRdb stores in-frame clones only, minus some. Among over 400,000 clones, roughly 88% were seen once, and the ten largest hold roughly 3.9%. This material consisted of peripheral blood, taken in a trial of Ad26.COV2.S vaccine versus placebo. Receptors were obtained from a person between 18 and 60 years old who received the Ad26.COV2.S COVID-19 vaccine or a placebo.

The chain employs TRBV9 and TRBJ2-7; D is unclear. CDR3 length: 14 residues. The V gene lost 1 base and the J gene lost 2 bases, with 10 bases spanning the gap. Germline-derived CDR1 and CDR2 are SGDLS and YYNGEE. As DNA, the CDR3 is TGTGCCAGCAGCGTAACAGACCAACCCTACGAGCAGTACTTC. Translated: CASSVTDQPYEQYF.

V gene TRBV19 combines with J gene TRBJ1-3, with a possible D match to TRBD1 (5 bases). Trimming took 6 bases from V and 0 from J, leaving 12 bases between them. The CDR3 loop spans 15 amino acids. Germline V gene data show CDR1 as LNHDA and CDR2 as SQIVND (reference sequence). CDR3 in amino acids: CASRLGVSSGNTIYF. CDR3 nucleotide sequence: TGTGCCAGTAGGCTGGGGGTGAGCTCTGGAAACACCATATATTTT.

The DNA for the CDR3 is TGTGCCAGCAGCGTAGAAGGGGGTGGGACTGAAGCTTTCTTT. Protein sequence: CASSVEGGGTEAFF. This chain uses TRBV9 with TRBJ1-1; possible D gene TRBD1, 6 bases. The CDR3 extends over 14 amino acids. Germline-derived CDR1 and CDR2 are SGDLS and YYNGEE. V was shortened by 0 bases and J by 5 bases, with 11 bases between the two germline ends.

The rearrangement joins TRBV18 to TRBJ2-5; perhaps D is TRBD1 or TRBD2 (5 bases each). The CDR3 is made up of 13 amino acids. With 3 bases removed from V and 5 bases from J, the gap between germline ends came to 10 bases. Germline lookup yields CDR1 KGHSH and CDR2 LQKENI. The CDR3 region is CASSPGDGETQYF. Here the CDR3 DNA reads TGTGCCAGCTCACCTGGGGACGGTGAGACCCAGTACTTC.

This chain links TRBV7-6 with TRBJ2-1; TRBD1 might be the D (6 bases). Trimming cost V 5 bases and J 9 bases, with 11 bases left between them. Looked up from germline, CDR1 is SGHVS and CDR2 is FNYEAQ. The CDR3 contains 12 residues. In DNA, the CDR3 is TGTGCCAGCAGCCTCAAGGGGGTTGAGCAGTTCTTC. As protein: CASSLKGVEQFF.

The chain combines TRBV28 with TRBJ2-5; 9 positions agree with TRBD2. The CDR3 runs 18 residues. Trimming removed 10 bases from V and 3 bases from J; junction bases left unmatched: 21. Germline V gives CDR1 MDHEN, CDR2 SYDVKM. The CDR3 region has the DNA TGTGCCACTGACACTCCATCCTCCAAAGCGGGAGGAAAAGAGACCCAGTACTTC. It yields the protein CATDTPSSKAGGKETQYF.

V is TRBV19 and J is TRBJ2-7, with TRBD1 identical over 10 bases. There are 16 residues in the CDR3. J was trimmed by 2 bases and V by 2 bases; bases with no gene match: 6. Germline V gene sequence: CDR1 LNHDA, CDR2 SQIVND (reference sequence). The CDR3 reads CASSIKGTGEAYEQYF. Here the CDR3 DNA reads TGTGCCAGTAGTATAAAAGGGACAGGGGAGGCCTACGAGCAGTACTTC.

Here the CDR3 DNA reads TGCAGCGTTGGTGGTAGGAACACTGAAGCTTTCTTT. Protein product: CSVGGRNTEAFF. The genes are TRBV29-1 and TRBJ1-1; D not certain. CDR1 and CDR2 from the germline V gene are SQVTM and ANQGSEA. The CDR3 is made up of 12 amino acids. Trimming removed 4 bases at V and 1 base at J, with 7 bases between.

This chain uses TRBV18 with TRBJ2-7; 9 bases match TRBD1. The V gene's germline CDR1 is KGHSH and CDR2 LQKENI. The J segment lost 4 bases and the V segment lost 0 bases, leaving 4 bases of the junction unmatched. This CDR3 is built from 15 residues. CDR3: CASSPPTGGWYEQYF. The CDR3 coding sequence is TGTGCCAGCTCACCACCGACAGGGGGGTGGTACGAGCAGTACTTC.

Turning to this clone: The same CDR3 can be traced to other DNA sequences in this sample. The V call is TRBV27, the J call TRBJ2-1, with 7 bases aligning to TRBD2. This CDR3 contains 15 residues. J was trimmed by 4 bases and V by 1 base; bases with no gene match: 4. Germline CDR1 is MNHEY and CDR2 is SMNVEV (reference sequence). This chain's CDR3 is CASSLLREGYNEQFF. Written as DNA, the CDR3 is TGTGCCAGCAGTTTATTGAGGGAGGGGTACAATGAGCAGTTCTTC.

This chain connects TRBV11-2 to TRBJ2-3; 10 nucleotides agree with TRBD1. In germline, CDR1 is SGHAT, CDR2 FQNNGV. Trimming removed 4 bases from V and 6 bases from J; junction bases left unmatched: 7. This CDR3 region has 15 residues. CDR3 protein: CASSSGTGVRDTQYF. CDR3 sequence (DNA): TGTGCCAGCAGCTCCGGGACAGGGGTGAGGGATACGCAGTATTTT.

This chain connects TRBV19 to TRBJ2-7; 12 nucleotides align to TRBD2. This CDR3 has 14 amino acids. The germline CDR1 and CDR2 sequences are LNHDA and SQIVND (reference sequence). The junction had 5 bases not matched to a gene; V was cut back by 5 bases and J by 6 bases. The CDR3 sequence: CASSGLAGRGEQYF. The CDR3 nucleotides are TGTGCCAGTAGTGGACTAGCGGGAAGAGGCGAGCAGTACTTC.

CDR3 in DNA: TGTGCCAGTTCGGACATCTACTACTACGAGCAGTACTTC. Its translation: CASSDIYYYEQYF. J is TRBJ2-7 and V is TRBV19; D may be TRBD1 (5 bases). The V gene's germline CDR1 is LNHDA and CDR2 SQIVND (reference sequence). This CDR3 contains 13 residues. V lost 8 bases and J 3 bases, leaving 14 bases between the germline ends.

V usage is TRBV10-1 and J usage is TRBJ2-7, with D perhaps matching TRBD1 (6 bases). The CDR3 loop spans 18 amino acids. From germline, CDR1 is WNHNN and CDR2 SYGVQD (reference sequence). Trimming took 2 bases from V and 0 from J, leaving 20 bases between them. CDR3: CASSEPRRSGDYSYEQYF. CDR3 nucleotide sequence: TGCGCCAGCAGTGAGCCCAGACGGTCAGGGGATTACTCCTACGAGCAGTACTTC.

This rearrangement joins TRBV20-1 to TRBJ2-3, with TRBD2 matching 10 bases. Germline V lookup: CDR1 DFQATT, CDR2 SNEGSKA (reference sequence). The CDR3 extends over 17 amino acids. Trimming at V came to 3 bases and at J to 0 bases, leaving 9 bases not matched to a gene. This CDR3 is CSASMLAGAESTDTQYF. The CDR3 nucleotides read TGCAGTGCTAGTATGCTAGCGGGAGCGGAAAGCACAGATACGCAGTATTTT.

The CDR3 here is CASSPRTSNTEAFF. The CDR3 DNA is TGTGCCAGCTCACCAAGGACCTCGAACACTGAAGCTTTCTTT. This rearrangement joins TRBV18 to TRBJ1-1; D is unclear. V lost 2 bases and J lost 1, with 8 bases in between. The germline V gene encodes CDR1 KGHSH and CDR2 LQKENI. The CDR3 runs to 14 residues.

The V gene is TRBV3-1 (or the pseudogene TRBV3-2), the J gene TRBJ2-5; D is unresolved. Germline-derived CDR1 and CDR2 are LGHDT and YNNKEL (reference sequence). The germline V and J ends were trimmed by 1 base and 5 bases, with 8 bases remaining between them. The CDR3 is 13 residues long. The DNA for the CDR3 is TGTGCCAGCAGCCAAGCTCTACGGGAGACCCAGTACTTC. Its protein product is CASSQALRETQYF.

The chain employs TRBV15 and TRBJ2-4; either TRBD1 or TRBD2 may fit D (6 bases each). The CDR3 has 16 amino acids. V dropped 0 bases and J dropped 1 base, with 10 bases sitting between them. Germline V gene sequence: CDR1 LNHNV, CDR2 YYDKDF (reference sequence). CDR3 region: CATSRDGGRAKNIQYF. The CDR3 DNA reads TGTGCCACCAGCAGAGATGGGGGGCGGGCCAAAAACATTCAGTACTTC. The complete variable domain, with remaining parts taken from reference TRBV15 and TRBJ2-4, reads DAMVIQNPRYQVTQFGKPVTLSCSQTLNHNVMYWYQQKSSQAPKLLFHYYDKDFNNEADTPDNFQSRRPNTSFCFLDIRSPGLGDTAMYLCATSRDGGRAKNIQYFGAGTRLSVL.

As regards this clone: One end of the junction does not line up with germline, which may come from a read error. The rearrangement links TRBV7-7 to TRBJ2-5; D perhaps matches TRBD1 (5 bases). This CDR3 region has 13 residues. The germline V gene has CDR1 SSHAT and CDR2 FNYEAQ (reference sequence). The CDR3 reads CASSLDRQETQYF. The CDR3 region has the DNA TGTGCTAGCAGCTTAGACAGACAAGAGACCCAGTACTTC.

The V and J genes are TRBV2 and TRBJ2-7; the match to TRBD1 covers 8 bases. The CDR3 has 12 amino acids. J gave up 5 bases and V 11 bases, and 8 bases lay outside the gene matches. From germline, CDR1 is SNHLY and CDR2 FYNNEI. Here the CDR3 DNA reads TGTGCCGGGACAGGAGGGGCCCACGAGCAGTACTTC. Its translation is CAGTGGAHEQYF.

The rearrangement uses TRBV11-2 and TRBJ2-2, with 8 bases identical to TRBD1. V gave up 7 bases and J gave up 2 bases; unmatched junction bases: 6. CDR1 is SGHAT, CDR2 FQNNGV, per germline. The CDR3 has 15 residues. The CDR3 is CASTRTGTNTGELFF. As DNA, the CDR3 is TGTGCCAGCACCAGGACAGGGACTAACACCGGGGAGCTGTTTTTT.